Listed here are 15 T cell receptor beta chains from one sample, sequenced in a study of CD8 T cells in ankylosing spondylitis. TCRdb called the 5' RACE reads again in MiXCR, with one record for every CDR3 protein. The sample consists of fewer than 250,000 distinct CDR3 sequences, roughly a tenth of them appearing once. Sequenced sample: blood, either unsorted or a sorted T cell fraction (not recorded which). These receptors all come from a male donor with ankylosing spondylitis or in good health (not recorded which).

This clonotype appeared a few times. The chain carries TRBV20-1 and TRBJ2-1; 10 bases are a match to TRBD2. The CDR3 has 17 residues. V was pared by 0 bases and J by 15 bases, with 20 bases of the junction left unmatched. CDR1 is DFQATT and CDR2 is SNEGSKA in the germline V gene (reference sequence). The CDR3 bases are TGCAGTGCTAGAGATCAAGGCAGGGCTAGCGGGAGAGGTCGACTGTTCTTC. Protein: CSARDQGRASGRGRLFF.

In this sample, this clonotype turned up many times. The chain has TRBV20-1 and TRBJ2-1; TRBD2 matches 7 bases. The V and J ends lost 4 bases and 10 bases, in that order; junction bases with no gene match: 7. CDR1 and CDR2 (germline): DFQATT, SNEGSKA (reference sequence). This CDR3 is 12 amino acids long. This CDR3 reads CSATFGEGEQFF. The CDR3 coding sequence is TGCAGTGCTACCTTTGGGGAGGGGGAGCAGTTCTTC.

The chain carries TRBV18 and TRBJ2-7, with 10 bases fitting TRBD1. Germline CDR1 reads KGHSH; CDR2 reads LQKENI. The CDR3 is 15 amino acids. V lost 3 bases, J lost 6 bases, and 8 bases stayed unmatched. In DNA form, the CDR3 reads TGTGCCAGCTCACCGGGACAGGGGTTGGTTGGCGAGCAGTACTTC. This gives the protein CASSPGQGLVGEQYF. The entire variable domain, with the rest obtained from reference TRBV18 and TRBJ2-7, is as follows: NAGVMQNPRHLVRRRGQEARLRCSPMKGHSHVYWYRQLPEEGLKFMVYLQKENIIDESGMPKERFSAEFPKEGPSILRIQQVVRGDSAAYFCASSPGQGLVGEQYFGPGTRLTVT.

This clonotype was seen many times. This sequence joins TRBV25-1 and TRBJ2-1; tentatively, D is TRBD1 (6 bases). In germline, CDR1 is MGHDK, CDR2 SYGVNS. Trimming removed 5 bases at V and 4 bases at J, with 12 bases between. This CDR3 region has 14 residues. CDR3 sequence: CASSFRDNYNEQFF. CDR3 nucleotides: TGTGCCAGCAGTTTTCGGGACAATTACAATGAGCAGTTCTTC.

V usage is TRBV7-2 and J usage is TRBJ1-5, with TRBD1 as a possible D gene (5 bases). Germline-derived CDR1 and CDR2 are SGHTA and FQGNSA. This CDR3 is built from 15 residues. Trimming took 5 bases from V and 3 from J, leaving 14 bases between them. The DNA for the CDR3 is TGTGCCAGCAGCGAATGGGGGGGGTACAATCAGCCCCAGCATTTT. Translating gives CASSEWGGYNQPQHF.

This clonotype was seen repeatedly, ten times or more. V and J are TRBV3-1 and TRBJ2-1, with 7 bases that match TRBD2. Germline V lookup: CDR1 LGHDT, CDR2 YNNKEL (reference sequence). CDR3 length: 17 amino acids. V was pared by 4 bases and J by 0 bases, with 9 bases of the junction left unmatched. CDR3 loop: CASSPRGRGISYNEQFF. In DNA form, the CDR3 reads TGTGCCAGCAGCCCCCGAGGGCGGGGGATCTCCTACAATGAGCAGTTCTTC.

This clonotype was detected many times. The chain combines TRBV12-3 or TRBV12-4 with TRBJ1-5; tentative D call: TRBD1 (5 bases). The CDR3 consists of 15 residues. The germline V and J ends were trimmed by 3 bases and 2 bases, with 11 bases remaining between them. The CDR3 bases are TGTGCCAGCAGTTTGGGGGTGGGGGGCAATCAGCCCCAGCATTTT. The encoded protein is CASSLGVGGNQPQHF.

This clonotype was seen ten or more times. V usage is TRBV9 and J usage is TRBJ2-2, with 7 bases fitting TRBD1. Trimming at V came to 0 bases and at J to 6 bases, leaving 2 bases not matched to a gene. This CDR3 is built from 14 residues. Per germline, CDR1 SGDLS and CDR2 YYNGEE. The CDR3 loop is CASSVGQGAGELFF. In DNA form, the CDR3 reads TGTGCCAGCAGCGTAGGGCAGGGGGCCGGGGAGCTGTTTTTT.

This clonotype was seen at least ten times. The chain carries TRBV20-1 and TRBJ2-3, with D tentatively TRBD2 (6 bases). This CDR3 is built from 13 residues. V dropped 5 bases and J dropped 5 bases, with 14 bases sitting between them. Germline V gives CDR1 DFQATT, CDR2 SNEGSKA (reference sequence). Here the CDR3 DNA reads TGCAGTGCTGGGTGGAGGGCCGAAGATACGCAGTATTTT. This sequence encodes CSAGWRAEDTQYF.

This clonotype has at least ten counts. The chain combines TRBV5-1 with TRBJ2-1, with D uncertain. Germline CDR1 reads SGHRS; CDR2 reads YFSETQ. The CDR3 consists of 13 residues. V lost 0 bases and J 15 bases, leaving 16 bases between the germline ends. CDR3 residues: CASSLGDPLSLFF. CDR3 DNA sequence: TGCGCCAGCAGCTTGGGAGACCCCCTAAGCCTGTTCTTC.

Details on this clonotype: A read error is possible here, since a much larger clone lies one base away. The chain combines TRBV12-5 with TRBJ2-3, with TRBD1 matching over 8 bases. Germline V lookup: CDR1 LGHNT, CDR2 FRNRAP. The CDR3 has 15 residues. V gave up 4 bases and J gave up 4 bases; unmatched junction bases: 7. The CDR3 region has the DNA TGTGCTAGTGGTTCGTACGGACAGGGCCCAGATACGCAGTATTTT. The encoded protein is CASGSYGQGPDTQYF.

The sample holds many counts of this clonotype. The chain joins TRBV20-1 to TRBJ1-1; no firm D call. Trimming took 2 bases from V and 7 from J, leaving 11 bases between them. The CDR3 has 12 residues. The germline V gene has CDR1 DFQATT and CDR2 SNEGSKA (reference sequence). CDR3 residues: CSARTVVGEAFF. CDR3 DNA: TGCAGTGCTAGAACCGTTGTGGGTGAAGCTTTCTTT.

This clonotype was recorded many times. Since no conserved phenylalanine or tryptophan closes the CDR3, a read error is the likely cause. The DNA is left out, because the CDR3 cannot be placed on it with certainty; the CDR3 is given as TCRdb lists it. The chain links TRBV29-1 to TRBJ1-1; the listed D gene, TRBD1, was not tested against the DNA. The CDR3 sequence runs 11 residues, both termini included. Germline assignment: CDR1 SQVTM and CDR2 ANQGSEA. The CDR3 loop is CSAETGLVPTS.

The table lists this clonotype with many counts. V and J are TRBV10-3 and TRBJ2-7; tentatively, D is TRBD2 (6 bases). CDR1 is ENHRY, CDR2 SYGVKD, per germline. The CDR3 loop spans 13 amino acids. Trimming cost V 3 bases and J 5 bases, with 11 bases left between them. The CDR3 region is CAISEEDYHEQYF. CDR3 nucleotide sequence: TGTGCCATCAGTGAAGAGGACTACCACGAGCAGTACTTC.

This clonotype appeared many times. The chain couples TRBV5-6 to TRBJ2-3, with no clear D. V was shortened by 5 bases and J by 0 bases, with 13 bases between the two germline ends. Germline V gene sequence: CDR1 SGHDT, CDR2 YYEEEE. CDR3 length: 15 residues. The CDR3 spells CASSPRPSSTDTQYF. CDR3 nucleotides: TGTGCCAGCAGTCCAAGGCCCTCCAGCACAGATACGCAGTATTTT.